Presented here are 21 T cell receptor beta chains from one specimen sequenced in a study of cytomegalovirus exposure and HLA in healthy donors. PCR amplification relied on 60 Vbeta primers (plus 13 Jbeta primers). The repertoire was sequenced with immunoSEQ multiplex PCR; TCRdb's copy has only in-frame clones and lacks some. The sample yields 150,000 to 200,000 clones, over 60% seen once. Sequenced: PBMCs. The receptors stem from a woman between 45 and 60 years old in good health and CMV-seropositive.

This clone came up a few times. The chain couples TRBV6-6 to TRBJ1-5, with D maybe TRBD1 (6 bases). CDR1 and CDR2 (germline): MNHNY, SVGAGI (reference sequence). V lost 5 bases and J lost 7, with 15 bases in between. This CDR3 comprises 14 residues. The CDR3 here is CASSNRAGYQPQHF. The CDR3 DNA follows: TGTGCCAGCAGTAACAGGGCAGGGTACCAGCCCCAGCATTTT.

This clone was observed a handful of times. This chain uses TRBV6-1 with TRBJ1-2, with 7 positions matching TRBD1. V lost 1 base to trimming and J lost 6 bases; unmatched junction nucleotides: 5. CDR3 length: 14 amino acids. Germline values: CDR1 MNHNS, CDR2 SASEGT. CDR3 DNA sequence: TGTGCCAGCAGTGAAGTAGGCAGGGGGAATGGCTACACCTTC. Residues: CASSEVGRGNGYTF.

This clone was seen once. The genes are TRBV5-1 and TRBJ1-5; possible D gene TRBD1, 6 bases. Germline CDR1 SGHRS, CDR2 YFSETQ. The CDR3 has 14 amino acids. V lost 4 bases to trimming and J lost 4 bases, with 12 bases between them. CDR3 nucleotides: TGCGCCAGCAGCACAGGACAGCCTAATCAGCCCCAGCATTTT. As protein: CASSTGQPNQPQHF.

The chain recombines TRBV4-1 with TRBJ1-2; 7 nucleotides line up with TRBD1. The CDR3 totals 18 residues. The germline CDR1 and CDR2 sequences are MGHRA and YSYEKL. V shed 4 bases, J shed 0 bases, and the junction held 14 bases outside the gene matches. The CDR3 nucleotides are TGCGCCAGCAGCCGCGCCCCCCCCGGGACAGACACTAACTATGGCTACACCTTC. It encodes CASSRAPPGTDTNYGYTF.

J is TRBJ1-6 and V is TRBV5-6; 7 bases are shared with TRBD1. In germline, CDR1 is SGHDT, CDR2 YYEEEE. This CDR3 is built from 17 residues. Losses at the gene ends were 4 bases for V and 0 bases for J; bases not matched to a gene: 7. CDR3 amino acids: CASSRGQHSSYNSPLHF. Here the CDR3 DNA reads TGTGCCAGCAGCAGGGGACAGCATAGCTCCTATAATTCACCCCTCCACTTT.

V is TRBV9 and J is TRBJ2-3, with D perhaps matching TRBD2 (6 bases). Germline CDR1 is SGDLS and CDR2 is YYNGEE. This CDR3 is built from 14 residues. V was shortened by 7 bases and J by 3 bases, with 15 bases between the two germline ends. The CDR3 bases are TGTGCCAGCGGGACGGGAGTAGGAACAGATACGCAGTATTTT. Protein: CASGTGVGTDTQYF.

The chain is built from TRBV27 and TRBJ2-6; TRBD1 agrees at 11 bases. The CDR3 has 16 amino acids. The junction had 7 bases not matched to a gene; V was cut back by 10 bases and J by 2 bases. Germline CDR1 reads MNHEY; CDR2 reads SMNVEV (reference sequence). DNA of the CDR3: TGTGCCACCGCGGACAGGGGGCTGACTGGGGCCAACGTCCTGACTTTC. This gives the protein CATADRGLTGANVLTF.

V is TRBV28 and J is TRBJ1-5, with 7 bases aligning to TRBD1. Looked up from germline, CDR1 is MDHEN and CDR2 is SYDVKM. The CDR3 has 14 residues. Germline trimming cut 5 bases from V and 6 bases from J; bases unmatched to any gene: 7. CDR3 sequence: CASSNDRARQPQHF. CDR3 nucleotide sequence: TGTGCCAGCAGTAACGACAGGGCTCGTCAGCCCCAGCATTTT.

The rearrangement joins TRBV27 to TRBJ2-2; a possible D gene is TRBD1 (6 bases). Germline loops: CDR1 MNHEY, CDR2 SMNVEV (reference sequence). The germline V and J ends were trimmed by 6 bases and 7 bases, with 12 bases remaining between them. CDR3 length equals 13 residues. The CDR3 DNA follows: TGTGCCAGCAGCTCAGGGGTGAACGGGGAGCTGTTTTTT. Its translation is CASSSGVNGELFF.

This chain links TRBV28 with TRBJ1-3; 8 positions match TRBD1. V shed 5 bases, J shed 0 bases, and the junction held 3 bases outside the gene matches. Looked up from germline, CDR1 is MDHEN and CDR2 is SYDVKM. The CDR3 has 15 residues. CDR3 amino acids: CASSRQGISGNTIYF. As DNA, the CDR3 is TGTGCCAGCAGTCGACAGGGGATCTCTGGAAACACCATATATTTT. The full variable domain, its missing parts supplied by reference TRBV28 and TRBJ1-3, is DVKVTQSSRYLVKRTGEKVFLECVQDMDHENMFWYRQDPGLGLRLIYFSYDVKMKEKGDIPEGYSVSREKKERFSLILESASTNQTSMYLCASSRQGISGNTIYFGEGSWLTVV.

The rearrangement joins TRBV5-6 to TRBJ1-6; D perhaps matches TRBD1 (6 bases). The CDR3 covers 16 residues. V was pared by 4 bases and J by 2 bases, with 13 bases between. CDR1 and CDR2 from the germline V gene are SGHDT and YYEEEE. The CDR3 loop is CASSVYREPYNSPLHF. CDR3 coding DNA: TGTGCCAGCAGCGTTTACAGGGAACCCTATAATTCACCCCTCCACTTT.

V gene TRBV6-5 combines with J gene TRBJ2-7; D is possibly TRBD1 (6 bases). The CDR3 is 16 amino acids. Germline V gene sequence: CDR1 MNHEY, CDR2 SVGAGI. V lost 0 bases and J lost 6, with 18 bases in between. The CDR3: CASSYSSPGVSLEQYF. The CDR3 DNA is TGTGCCAGCAGTTACTCGAGCCCAGGGGTGAGTCTCGAGCAGTACTTC.

This chain links TRBV10-3 with TRBJ2-6; no firm D call. Trimming left V 5 bases short and J 1 base short, with 6 bases between. The V gene's germline CDR1 is ENHRY and CDR2 SYGVKD. This CDR3 has 14 residues. In DNA form, the CDR3 reads TGTGCCATCAGTAGAGAATCTGGGGCCAACGTCCTGACTTTC. Translation gives CAISRESGANVLTF.

This chain connects TRBV6-6 to TRBJ1-1; 9 positions agree with TRBD1. CDR3 size: 14 residues. Trimming took 6 bases from V and 4 from J; bases not matched to a gene: 6. Germline assignment: CDR1 MNHNY and CDR2 SVGAGI (reference sequence). The CDR3 reads CASRQDRGSTEAFF. CDR3 sequence (DNA): TGTGCCAGCAGACAGGACAGGGGAAGCACTGAAGCTTTCTTT.

The rearrangement links TRBV5-4 to TRBJ2-1; TRBD1 might be the D (6 bases). The CDR3 consists of 13 residues. Germline V gives CDR1 SGHNT, CDR2 YYREEE (reference sequence). V was shortened by 0 bases and J by 5 bases, with 6 bases between the two germline ends. DNA for the CDR3: TGTGCCAGCAGCTTGGGACAGGACAATGAGCAGTTCTTC. Amino acid sequence: CASSLGQDNEQFF.

This chain uses TRBV9 with TRBJ2-7; 12 bases align to TRBD2. CDR1 and CDR2 (germline): SGDLS, YYNGEE. There are 14 residues in the CDR3. V trimming: 1 base; J trimming: 6 bases; junction bases outside the gene matches: 2. CDR3 region: CASSVLAGGPEQYF. CDR3 nucleotide sequence: TGTGCCAGCAGCGTACTAGCGGGGGGGCCCGAGCAGTACTTC.

The chain recombines TRBV4-3 with TRBJ1-6; 7 bases are shared with TRBD1. The CDR3 loop spans 16 amino acids. The germline CDR1 and CDR2 sequences are LGHNA and YSLEER. The V segment lost 0 bases and the J segment 6 bases; nucleotides outside the gene matches: 5. CDR3 in DNA: TGCGCCAGCAGCCAAGATGCGGCAGGGGGTAATTCACCCCTCCACTTT. Its protein product is CASSQDAAGGNSPLHF.

V gene TRBV9 combines with J gene TRBJ2-1, with D uncertain. The CDR3 spans 17 residues. The germline gives CDR1 SGDLS, CDR2 YYNGEE. V was shortened by 2 bases and J by 2 bases, with 17 bases between the two germline ends. CDR3 protein: CASSVTIDTNAYNEQFF. CDR3 nucleotides: TGTGCCAGCAGCGTCACAATCGACACAAACGCCTACAATGAGCAGTTCTTC.

This clone turned up a few times. The chain has TRBV5-1 and TRBJ2-6; a weak D match, TRBD1 (5 bases). The V end was cut by 2 bases, the J end by 4 bases, with 13 bases between. In germline, CDR1 is SGHRS, CDR2 YFSETQ. CDR3 length: 16 residues. CDR3 nucleotide sequence: TGCGCCAGCAGCTTATTAGGGGAATCAGGGGCCAACGTCCTGACTTTC. It encodes CASSLLGESGANVLTF.

The chain carries TRBV6-5 and TRBJ1-2; D is unclear. The CDR3 length is 13 residues. The V gene lost 10 bases and the J gene lost 6 bases, with 18 bases spanning the gap. Germline-derived CDR1 and CDR2 are MNHEY and SVGAGI. The CDR3 nucleotides are TGTGCCACCACTTTTTTCGGGGAAAATGGCTACACCTTC. This codes for CATTFFGENGYTF.

This CDR3 is CASTKDRGPPYEQYF. The CDR3 DNA follows: TGCGCCAGCACCAAGGACAGGGGGCCACCCTACGAGCAGTACTTC. The chain joins TRBV5-1 to TRBJ2-5, with 11 bases aligning to TRBD1. TRBJ2-7 matches the DNA end more closely, so the J call is doubtful. Per the germline V gene, CDR1 is SGHRS and CDR2 is YFSETQ. The CDR3 extends over 15 amino acids.